This T cell receptor beta chain was retrieved from a study of blood T cell repertoires in COVID-19. For the study at large: Spain, Italy and the United States supplied samples that represented acute and convalescent COVID-19. Sources were T cells, B-cell-depleted T cells, or PBMCs; the material itself was cDNA or gDNA.

How the authors handled the data: Researchers report that nucleated cell counts were estimated from reference gene primer amplification. The table came from immunoSEQ multiplex PCR; TCRdb's copy has only in-frame clones and leaves some out. From that table come the V and J calls and clone size; the DNA was used to work out D and trimming. Among roughly 150,000 clones listed, more than 75% were seen once. This CDR3 contains 15 residues. Germline V gene sequence: CDR1 SGHTA, CDR2 FQGNSA. With 1 base removed from V and 4 bases from J, the gap between germline ends came to 11 bases. The sequence came from a man in his fifties or sixties who had recovered from COVID-19. The J gene is TRBJ2-1, the V gene TRBV7-2; no clear D. Sequencing was done on a sample of peripheral blood. Here the CDR3 reads CASSLVASGYNEQFF. For the CDR3, the DNA is TGTGCCAGCAGCTTAGTGGCTAGTGGTTACAATGAGCAGTTCTTC.